The following is a T cell receptor (beta chain) sequence with its context. The antigen is undetermined. The sample belongs to a study of T cells and Merkel cell carcinoma outcomes. Study conclusions and caveats: In Merkel cell carcinoma, repertoire and T-cell density reportedly predicted outcomes.

CDR3 length equals 12 residues. Germline assignment: CDR1 KGHSH and CDR2 LQKENI. V was clipped by 1 base and J by 8 bases; unmatched bases: 1. Some clones are missing from TCRdb's copy, which holds only in-frame ones; the method was immunoSEQ multiplex PCR. The table has about 15,000 clones, more than 80% seen once; the top ten hold approximately 10%. The J gene is TRBJ1-1, the V gene TRBV18, with 7 bases aligning to TRBD1. The sequenced sample consisted of tumor tissue from Merkel cell carcinoma. This TCR was sampled from a human donor with Merkel cell carcinoma. DNA for the CDR3: TGTGCCAGCTCACCACAGACAGGGGAAGCTTTCTTT. Translated: CASSPQTGEAFF. Using reference TRBV18 and TRBJ1-1 for the parts outside the CDR3, the full variable domain is NAGVMQNPRHLVRRRGQEARLRCSPMKGHSHVYWYRQLPEEGLKFMVYLQKENIIDESGMPKERFSAEFPKEGPSILRIQQVVRGDSAAYFCASSPQTGEAFFGQGTRLTVV.